This passage covers 23 T cell receptor beta chains from one sample sequenced in a study of shared clonotypes between healthy human individuals. Sequenced by immunoSEQ multiplex PCR; TCRdb stores in-frame clones only, minus some. The sample has about a million clones, approximately 76% seen once; the top ten hold roughly 1.4%. Sequences were obtained from memory CD4+ T cells sorted from blood. Subset reported: CD45RA-negative fraction. The receptors stem from a man aged 18 to 29 in good health.

About this clone: This likely came from a read error, as a far larger clone is one base away. The chain carries TRBV28 and TRBJ2-7; D perhaps matches TRBD1 (7 bases). The CDR3 runs 15 residues. Per germline, CDR1 MDHEN and CDR2 SYDVKM. Written as DNA, the CDR3 is TGTGCCAGCAGGGCGGCACAGGGGACTTCCTACAAGCAGTACTTC. This gives the protein CASRAAQGTSYKQYF.

The chain links TRBV7-2 to TRBJ2-3; D remains unclear. The germline V and J ends were trimmed by 5 bases and 2 bases, with 14 bases remaining between them. The length of the CDR3 is 15 residues. Per the germline V gene, CDR1 is SGHTA and CDR2 is FQGNSA. DNA for the CDR3: TGTGCCAGCAGCCCTGGCGGTCCCTACACAGATACGCAGTATTTT. Translation: CASSPGGPYTDTQYF.

The chain employs TRBV2 and TRBJ1-1, with TRBD1 as a possible D gene (6 bases). Trimming took off 7 bases at V and 4 bases at J, with 19 bases between the two ends. This CDR3 comprises 15 residues. Germline CDR1 reads SNHLY; CDR2 reads FYNNEI. CDR3 residues: CASKGLGGGGTEAFF. The CDR3 DNA follows: TGTGCCAGCAAGGGCCTCGGCGGGGGCGGCACTGAAGCTTTCTTT.

The rearrangement uses TRBV19 and TRBJ1-5; D might be TRBD1 (6 bases). The CDR3 runs to 13 residues. The germline gives CDR1 LNHDA, CDR2 SQIVND (reference sequence). V lost 5 bases, J lost 6 bases, and 11 bases lay in between. The CDR3 here is CASSVTGSQPQHF. CDR3 nucleotides: TGTGCCAGTAGTGTAACAGGGAGTCAGCCCCAGCATTTT.

Remarks on this clone: A junction end diverges from the germline sequence, so it may reflect a read error. This rearrangement joins TRBV19 to TRBJ1-4; weak D call: TRBD1 (6 bases). The CDR3 is 12 residues long. From germline, CDR1 is LNHDA and CDR2 SQIVND (reference sequence). The CDR3 protein is CASSIVAGAATF. The CDR3 coding sequence is TGTGCCAGTAGTATAGTGGCGGGGGCGGCTACTTTT.

The gene calls are TRBV11-2 and TRBJ1-2; no definite D call. Trimming took 9 bases from V and 1 from J, leaving 15 bases between them. CDR3 size: 14 residues. Germline values: CDR1 SGHAT, CDR2 FQNNGV. The CDR3 protein is CARLERAFNYGYTF. CDR3 nucleotides: TGTGCCAGACTAGAAAGGGCGTTTAACTATGGCTACACCTTC.

About this clone: Other DNA sequences within the sample encode an identical CDR3. V gene TRBV6-5 combines with J gene TRBJ1-1; D is undetermined. V lost 3 bases, J lost 2 bases, and 4 bases lay in between. This CDR3 spans 12 amino acids. CDR1 is MNHEY and CDR2 is SVGAGI in the germline V gene. CDR3 protein: CASSYSNTEAFF. CDR3 DNA: TGTGCCAGCAGTTATTCTAACACTGAAGCTTTCTTT.

The rearrangement links TRBV15 to TRBJ1-6; 7 bases agree with TRBD1. Trimming removed 3 bases from V and 10 bases from J; junction bases left unmatched: 9. CDR1 is LNHNV, CDR2 YYDKDF, per germline (reference sequence). The CDR3 spans 15 residues. DNA of the CDR3: TGTGCCACCAGCAGTGATGGGACAGCACTATCACCCCTCCACTTT. Protein product: CATSSDGTALSPLHF.

This clone has ten or more counts. J is TRBJ2-3 and V is TRBV7-2, with D perhaps TRBD2 (6 bases). The V end was cut by 6 bases, the J end by 1 base, with 11 bases between. Per germline, CDR1 SGHTA and CDR2 FQGNSA. The CDR3 sequence is 14 residues long. The CDR3, as DNA: TGTGCCAGCAGGCGGAGGGCCGGCACAGATACGCAGTATTTT. Its protein product is CASRRRAGTDTQYF.

This clone was seen just once. The V call is TRBV19, the J call TRBJ1-2; D remains unclear. The CDR3 is 13 residues long. V was pared by 9 bases and J by 3 bases, with 14 bases between. CDR1 and CDR2 (germline): LNHDA, SQIVND (reference sequence). The CDR3 reads CASRRGGDYGYTF. The CDR3 DNA is TGTGCCAGCCGACGCGGCGGAGACTATGGCTACACCTTC.

This clone was counted at least ten times. The V call is TRBV30, the J call TRBJ1-1, with D perhaps matching TRBD1 (6 bases). Germline loops: CDR1 GTSNPN, CDR2 SVGIG (reference sequence). The CDR3 length is 15 residues. V was shortened by 3 bases and J by 1 base, with 15 bases between the two germline ends. The CDR3 coding sequence is TGTGCCTGGAGGTTCACCGGGACAAAGAACACTGAAGCTTTCTTT. The encoded protein is CAWRFTGTKNTEAFF. Filled out from reference TRBV30 and TRBJ1-1, the complete variable domain reads SQTIHQWPATLVQPVGSPLSLECTVEGTSNPNLYWYRQAAGRGLQLLFYSVGIGQISSEVPQNLSASRPQDRQFILSSKKLLLSDSGFYLCAWRFTGTKNTEAFFGQGTRLTVV.

This clone was counted a few times. The chain combines TRBV6-6 with TRBJ1-2, with a weak D call TRBD1 (5 bases). Trimming stripped 0 bases from V and 11 bases from J, with 7 bases between. Looked up from germline, CDR1 is MNHNY and CDR2 is SVGAGI (reference sequence). The CDR3 has 11 amino acids. CDR3 nucleotides: TGTGCCAGCAGTTACTCGTCAGGGTACACCTTC. It yields the protein CASSYSSGYTF.

The V and J genes are TRBV20-1 and TRBJ1-5; D not resolved. The CDR3 is 10 amino acids. Trimming left V 0 bases short and J 7 bases short, with 1 base between. Germline V gives CDR1 DFQATT, CDR2 SNEGSKA (reference sequence). The DNA for the CDR3 is TGCAGTGCTAGAGACCAGCCCCAGCATTTT. Translation: CSARDQPQHF.

The CDR3 DNA reads TGTGCCTGGAATGACAGGATCGGTCAGCCCCAGCATTTT. Amino acid sequence: CAWNDRIGQPQHF. The rearrangement links TRBV30 to TRBJ1-5; D is possibly TRBD1 (6 bases). This CDR3 has 13 amino acids. Germline CDR1 GTSNPN, CDR2 SVGIG (reference sequence). V was trimmed by 4 bases and J by 6 bases, leaving 13 bases between them.

The V gene is TRBV6-1, the J gene TRBJ1-5; D unclear. Germline values: CDR1 MNHNS, CDR2 SASEGT. This CDR3 is built from 13 residues. V was clipped by 7 bases and J by 1 base, with 8 bases between them. The CDR3 sequence: CASNPVSNQPQHF. The CDR3 region has the DNA TGTGCCAGCAACCCAGTCAGCAATCAGCCCCAGCATTTT.

The chain recombines TRBV6-5 with TRBJ1-2, with D perhaps TRBD1 (5 bases). Germline CDR1 is MNHEY and CDR2 is SVGAGI. The V end was cut by 5 bases, the J end by 7 bases, with 14 bases between. The CDR3 spans 13 residues. CDR3 sequence reads: CASSPFRGVGYTF. For the CDR3, the DNA is TGTGCCAGCAGTCCCTTTCGAGGGGTTGGCTACACCTTC.

The chain has TRBV5-6 and TRBJ1-3; no clear D. The germline gives CDR1 SGHDT, CDR2 YYEEEE. V dropped 4 bases and J dropped 4 bases, with 6 bases sitting between them. This CDR3 is built from 12 residues. CDR3 protein: CASSPDGNTIYF. In DNA, the CDR3 is TGTGCCAGCAGCCCGGACGGAAACACCATATATTTT.

J is TRBJ1-1 and V is TRBV30; the D is unclear. The CDR3 runs 12 residues. The V end lost 8 bases, the J end lost 2 bases, and 12 bases lay between the germline ends. Germline values: CDR1 GTSNPN, CDR2 SVGIG (reference sequence). CDR3 protein: CAIVHGNTEAFF. The CDR3 DNA follows: TGTGCCATTGTCCACGGAAACACTGAAGCTTTCTTT.

The chain couples TRBV2 to TRBJ2-4; D unresolved. V was trimmed by 6 bases and J by 0 bases, leaving 12 bases between them. The CDR3 extends over 15 amino acids. CDR1 is SNHLY and CDR2 is FYNNEI in the germline V gene. CDR3 amino acids: CASRANQLAKNIQYF. CDR3 nucleotide sequence: TGTGCCAGCAGGGCCAATCAGTTAGCCAAAAACATTCAGTACTTC. Using reference TRBV2 and TRBJ2-4 for the parts outside the CDR3, the full variable domain is EPEVTQTPSHQVTQMGQEVILRCVPISNHLYFYWYRQILGQKVEFLVSFYNNEISEKSEIFDDQFSVERPDGSNFTLKIRSTKLEDSAMYFCASRANQLAKNIQYFGAGTRLSVL.

The V call is TRBV27, the J call TRBJ2-5, with 7 bases fitting TRBD1. CDR1 and CDR2 (germline): MNHEY, SMNVEV (reference sequence). CDR3 length: 13 amino acids. V lost 10 bases to trimming and J lost 1 base; unmatched junction nucleotides: 6. This CDR3 is CATRRTGQETQYF. The CDR3 nucleotides are TGTGCCACCAGACGGACAGGCCAAGAGACCCAGTACTTC.

The V gene is TRBV19, the J gene TRBJ1-1; 10 bases fit TRBD1. CDR3 length equals 15 residues. Germline-derived CDR1 and CDR2 are LNHDA and SQIVND (reference sequence). The V and J ends lost 5 bases and 3 bases, in that order; junction bases with no gene match: 6. As DNA, the CDR3 is TGTGCCAGTAGTGCTACGGACAGGGGGGACACTGAAGCTTTCTTT. Translation: CASSATDRGDTEAFF. Combining the CDR3 with reference TRBV19 and TRBJ1-1 gives the whole variable domain DGGITQSPKYLFRKEGQNVTLSCEQNLNHDAMYWYRQDPGQGLRLIYYSQIVNDFQKGDIAEGYSVSREKKESFPLTVTSAQKNPTAFYLCASSATDRGDTEAFFGQGTRLTVV.

The genes are TRBV29-1 and TRBJ2-4; no firm D call. The CDR3 extends over 16 amino acids. V was trimmed by 3 bases and J by 0 bases, leaving 15 bases between them. The germline CDR1 and CDR2 sequences are SQVTM and ANQGSEA. This CDR3 is CSVEDTSGLAKNIQYF. CDR3 coding DNA: TGCAGCGTTGAGGATACCTCGGGTCTAGCCAAAAACATTCAGTACTTC. The whole variable domain, filled in from reference TRBV29-1 and TRBJ2-4, reads SAVISQKPSRDICQRGTSLTIQCQVDSQVTMMFWYRQQPGQSLTLIATANQGSEATYESGFVIDKFPISRPNLTFSTLTVSNMSPEDSSIYLCSVEDTSGLAKNIQYFGAGTRLSVL.

The chain uses TRBV30 and TRBJ1-5; D not resolved. The length of the CDR3 is 14 residues. V was clipped by 4 bases and J by 6 bases, with 16 bases between them. CDR1 and CDR2 (germline): GTSNPN, SVGIG (reference sequence). The CDR3 here is CAWTGVGGTQPQHF. For the CDR3, the DNA is TGTGCCTGGACGGGTGTAGGAGGAACTCAGCCCCAGCATTTT.